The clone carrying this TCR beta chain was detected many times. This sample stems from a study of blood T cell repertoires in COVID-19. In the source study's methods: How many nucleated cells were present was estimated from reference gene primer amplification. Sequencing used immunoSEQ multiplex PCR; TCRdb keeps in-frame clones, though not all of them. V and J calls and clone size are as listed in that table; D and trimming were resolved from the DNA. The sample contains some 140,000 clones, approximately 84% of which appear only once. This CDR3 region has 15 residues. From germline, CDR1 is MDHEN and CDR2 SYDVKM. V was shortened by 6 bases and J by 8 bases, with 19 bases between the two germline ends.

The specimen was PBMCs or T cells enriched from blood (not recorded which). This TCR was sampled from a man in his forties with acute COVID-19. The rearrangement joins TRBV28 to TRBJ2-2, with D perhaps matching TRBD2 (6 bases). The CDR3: CASSSPGLELGELFF. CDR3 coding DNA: TGTGCCAGCAGCTCTCCGGGACTGGAGTTAGGGGAGCTGTTTTTT.